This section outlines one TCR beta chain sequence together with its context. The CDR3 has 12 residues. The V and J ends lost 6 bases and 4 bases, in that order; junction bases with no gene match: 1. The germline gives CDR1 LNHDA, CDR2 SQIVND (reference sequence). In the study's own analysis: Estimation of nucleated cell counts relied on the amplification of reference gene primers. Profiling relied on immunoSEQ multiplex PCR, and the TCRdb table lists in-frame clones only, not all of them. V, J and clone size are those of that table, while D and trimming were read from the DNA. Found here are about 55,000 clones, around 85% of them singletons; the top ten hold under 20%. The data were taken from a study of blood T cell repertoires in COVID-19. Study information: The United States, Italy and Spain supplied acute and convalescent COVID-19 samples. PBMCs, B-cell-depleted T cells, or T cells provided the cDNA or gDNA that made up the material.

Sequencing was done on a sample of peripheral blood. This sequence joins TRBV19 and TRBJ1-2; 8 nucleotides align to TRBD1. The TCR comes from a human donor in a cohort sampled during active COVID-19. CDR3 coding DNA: TGTGCCAGTAGGGACAGGGCCTATGGCTACACCTTC. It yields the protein CASRDRAYGYTF.